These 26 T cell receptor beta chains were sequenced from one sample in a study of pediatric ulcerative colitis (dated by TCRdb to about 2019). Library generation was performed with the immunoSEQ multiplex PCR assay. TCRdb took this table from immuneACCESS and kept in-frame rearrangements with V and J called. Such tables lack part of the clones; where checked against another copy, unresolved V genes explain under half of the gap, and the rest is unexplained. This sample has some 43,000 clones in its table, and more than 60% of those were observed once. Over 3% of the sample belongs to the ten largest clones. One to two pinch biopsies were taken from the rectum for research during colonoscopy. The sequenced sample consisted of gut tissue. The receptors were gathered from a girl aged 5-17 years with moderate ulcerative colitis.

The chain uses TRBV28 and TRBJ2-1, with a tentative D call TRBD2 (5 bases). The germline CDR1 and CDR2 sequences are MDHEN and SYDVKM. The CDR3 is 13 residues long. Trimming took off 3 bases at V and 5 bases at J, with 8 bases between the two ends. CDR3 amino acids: CASSFGGHNEQFF. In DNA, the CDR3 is TGTGCCAGCAGTTTTGGAGGACACAATGAGCAGTTCTTC.

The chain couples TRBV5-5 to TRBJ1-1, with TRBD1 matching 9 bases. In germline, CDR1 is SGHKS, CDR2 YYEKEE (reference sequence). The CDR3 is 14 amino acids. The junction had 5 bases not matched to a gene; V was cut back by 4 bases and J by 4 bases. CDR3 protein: CASSTDRGSTEAFF. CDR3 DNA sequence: TGTGCCAGCAGCACTGACAGGGGGAGCACTGAAGCTTTCTTT.

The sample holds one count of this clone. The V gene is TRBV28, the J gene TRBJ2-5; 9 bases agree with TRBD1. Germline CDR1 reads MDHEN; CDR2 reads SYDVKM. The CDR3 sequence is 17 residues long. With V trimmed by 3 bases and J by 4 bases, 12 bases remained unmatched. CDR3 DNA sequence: TGTGCCAGCAGTTTCGTTACCGGGACAGGGATATCAGAGACCCAGTACTTC. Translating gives CASSFVTGTGISETQYF.

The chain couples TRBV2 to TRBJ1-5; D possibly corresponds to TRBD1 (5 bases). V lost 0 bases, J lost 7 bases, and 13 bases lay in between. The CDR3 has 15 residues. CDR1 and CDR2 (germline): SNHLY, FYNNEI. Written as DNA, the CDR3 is TGTGCCAGCAGTGAAGCGGGAAGGGGAGAACAGCCCCAGCATTTT. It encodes CASSEAGRGEQPQHF.

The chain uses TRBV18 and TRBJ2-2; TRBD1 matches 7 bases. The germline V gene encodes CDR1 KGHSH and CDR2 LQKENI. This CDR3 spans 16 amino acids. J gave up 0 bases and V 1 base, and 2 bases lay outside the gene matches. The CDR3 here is CASSPLDRPNTGELFF. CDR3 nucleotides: TGTGCCAGCTCACCACTGGACAGGCCGAACACCGGGGAGCTGTTTTTT.

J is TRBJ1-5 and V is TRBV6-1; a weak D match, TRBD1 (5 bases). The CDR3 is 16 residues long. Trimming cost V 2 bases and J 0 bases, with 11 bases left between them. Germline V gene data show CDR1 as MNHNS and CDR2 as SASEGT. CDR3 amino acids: CASSEIGGLSNQPQHF. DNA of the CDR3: TGTGCCAGCAGTGAAATCGGGGGACTTAGCAATCAGCCCCAGCATTTT.

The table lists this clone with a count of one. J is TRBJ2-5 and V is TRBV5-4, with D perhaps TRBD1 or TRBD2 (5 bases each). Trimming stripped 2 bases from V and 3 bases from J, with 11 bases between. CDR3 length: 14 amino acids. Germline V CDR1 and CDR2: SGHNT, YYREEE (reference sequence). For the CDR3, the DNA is TGTGCCAGCAGCTTCGGGACGGAAAAAGAGACCCAGTACTTC. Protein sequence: CASSFGTEKETQYF. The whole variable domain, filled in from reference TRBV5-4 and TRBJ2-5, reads ETGVTQSPTHLIKTRGQQVTLRCSSQSGHNTVSWYQQALGQGPQFIFQYYREEENGRGNFPPRFSGLQFPNYSSELNVNALELDDSALYLCASSFGTEKETQYFGPGTRLLVL.

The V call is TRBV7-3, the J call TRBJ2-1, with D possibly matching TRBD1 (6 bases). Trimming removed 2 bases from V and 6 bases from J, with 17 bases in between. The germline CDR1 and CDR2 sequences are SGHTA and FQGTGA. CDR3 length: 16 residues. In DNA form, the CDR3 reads TGTGCCAGCAGCTTATTGGGCAGGGGCGAGGTCAATGAGCAGTTCTTC. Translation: CASSLLGRGEVNEQFF.

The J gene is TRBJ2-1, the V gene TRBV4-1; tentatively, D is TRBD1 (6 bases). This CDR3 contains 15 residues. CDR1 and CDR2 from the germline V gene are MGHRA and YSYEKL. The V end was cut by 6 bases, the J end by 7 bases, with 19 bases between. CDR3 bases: TGCGCCAGCAGTAGGGGGACGGGCTACCCTAATGAGCAGTTCTTC. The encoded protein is CASSRGTGYPNEQFF.

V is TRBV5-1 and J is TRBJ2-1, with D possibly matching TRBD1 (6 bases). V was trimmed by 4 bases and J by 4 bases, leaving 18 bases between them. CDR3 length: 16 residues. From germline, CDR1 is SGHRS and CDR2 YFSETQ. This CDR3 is CASSSHKGVSYNEQFF. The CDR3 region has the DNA TGCGCCAGCAGCAGTCATAAGGGGGTATCATACAATGAGCAGTTCTTC.

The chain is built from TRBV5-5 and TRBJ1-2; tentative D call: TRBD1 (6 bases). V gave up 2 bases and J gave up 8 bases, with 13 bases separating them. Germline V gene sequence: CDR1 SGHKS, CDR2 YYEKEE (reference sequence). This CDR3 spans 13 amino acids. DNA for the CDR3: TGTGCCAGCAGCTTATCAGGGGCGGAAGGCTACACCTTC. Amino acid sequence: CASSLSGAEGYTF.

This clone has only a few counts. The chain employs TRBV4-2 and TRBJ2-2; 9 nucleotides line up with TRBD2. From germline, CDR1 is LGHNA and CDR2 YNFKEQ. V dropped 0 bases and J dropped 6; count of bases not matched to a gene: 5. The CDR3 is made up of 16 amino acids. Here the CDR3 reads CASSQEGGRVAGELFF. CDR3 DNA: TGTGCCAGCAGCCAAGAAGGCGGGAGGGTCGCCGGGGAGCTGTTTTTT.

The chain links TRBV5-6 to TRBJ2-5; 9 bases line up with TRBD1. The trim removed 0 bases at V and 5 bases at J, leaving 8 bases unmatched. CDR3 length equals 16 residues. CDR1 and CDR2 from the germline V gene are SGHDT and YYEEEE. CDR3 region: CASSLEGQGIVETQYF. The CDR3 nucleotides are TGTGCCAGCAGCTTGGAGGGACAGGGAATTGTGGAGACCCAGTACTTC.

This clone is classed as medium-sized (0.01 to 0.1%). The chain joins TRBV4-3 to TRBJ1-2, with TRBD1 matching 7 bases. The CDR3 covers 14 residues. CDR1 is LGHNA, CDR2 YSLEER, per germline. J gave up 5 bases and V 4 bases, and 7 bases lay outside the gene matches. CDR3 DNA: TGCGCCAGCAGCCCAGGGGACAGCGGGTATGGCTACACCTTC. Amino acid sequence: CASSPGDSGYGYTF.

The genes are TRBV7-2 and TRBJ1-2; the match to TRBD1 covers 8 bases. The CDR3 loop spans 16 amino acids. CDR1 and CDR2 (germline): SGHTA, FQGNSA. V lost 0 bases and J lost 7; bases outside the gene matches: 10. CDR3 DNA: TGTGCCAGCAGCTTAGCTGGCTACAGGGGGATTCGTGGCTACACCTTC. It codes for CASSLAGYRGIRGYTF.

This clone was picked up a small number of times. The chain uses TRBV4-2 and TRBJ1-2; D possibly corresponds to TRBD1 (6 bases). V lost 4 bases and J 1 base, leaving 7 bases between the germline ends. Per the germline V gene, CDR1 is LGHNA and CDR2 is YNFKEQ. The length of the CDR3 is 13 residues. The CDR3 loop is CASSLRGNYGYTF. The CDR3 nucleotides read TGTGCCAGCAGCCTCAGGGGTAACTATGGCTACACCTTC.

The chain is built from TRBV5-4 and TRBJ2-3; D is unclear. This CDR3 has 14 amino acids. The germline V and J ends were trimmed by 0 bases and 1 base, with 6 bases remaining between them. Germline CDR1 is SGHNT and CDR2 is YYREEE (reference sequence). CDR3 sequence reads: CASSLDRGTDTQYF. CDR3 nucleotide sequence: TGTGCCAGCAGCTTGGATAGGGGCACAGATACGCAGTATTTT.

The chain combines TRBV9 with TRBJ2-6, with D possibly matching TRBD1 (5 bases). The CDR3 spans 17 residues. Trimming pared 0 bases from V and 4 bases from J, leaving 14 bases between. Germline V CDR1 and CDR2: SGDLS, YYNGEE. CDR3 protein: CASSVVAQGPGANVLTF. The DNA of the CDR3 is TGTGCCAGCAGCGTAGTTGCCCAGGGCCCCGGGGCCAACGTCCTGACTTTC.

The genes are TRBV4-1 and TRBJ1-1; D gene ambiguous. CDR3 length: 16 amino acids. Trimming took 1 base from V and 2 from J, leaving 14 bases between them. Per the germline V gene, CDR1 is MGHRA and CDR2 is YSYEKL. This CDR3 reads CASSQVRAPQNTEAFF. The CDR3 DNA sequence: TGCGCCAGCAGCCAAGTACGGGCCCCTCAAAACACTGAAGCTTTCTTT.

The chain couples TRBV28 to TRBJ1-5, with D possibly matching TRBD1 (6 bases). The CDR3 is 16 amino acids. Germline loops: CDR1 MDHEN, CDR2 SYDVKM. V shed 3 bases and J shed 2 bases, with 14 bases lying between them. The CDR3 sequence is CASSLGGGRGNQPQHF. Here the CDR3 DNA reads TGTGCCAGCAGTTTGGGAGGGGGGCGAGGCAATCAGCCCCAGCATTTT.

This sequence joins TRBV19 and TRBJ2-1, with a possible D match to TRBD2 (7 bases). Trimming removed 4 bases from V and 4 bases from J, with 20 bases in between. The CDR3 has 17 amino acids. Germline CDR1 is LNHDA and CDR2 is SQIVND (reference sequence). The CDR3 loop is CASSTGLVRGTYNEQFF. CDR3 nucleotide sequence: TGTGCCAGTAGTACCGGACTAGTAAGGGGGACATACAATGAGCAGTTCTTC.

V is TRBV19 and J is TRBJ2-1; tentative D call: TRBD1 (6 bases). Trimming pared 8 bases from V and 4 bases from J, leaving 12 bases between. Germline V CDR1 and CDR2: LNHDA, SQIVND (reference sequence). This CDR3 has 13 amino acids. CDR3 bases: TGTGCCAGTTCGGACAGACAATACAATGAGCAGTTCTTC. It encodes CASSDRQYNEQFF.

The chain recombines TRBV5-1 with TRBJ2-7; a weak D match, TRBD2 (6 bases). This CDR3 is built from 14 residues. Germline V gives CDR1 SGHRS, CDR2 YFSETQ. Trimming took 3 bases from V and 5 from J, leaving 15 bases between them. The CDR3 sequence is CASSYLDRRDEQYF. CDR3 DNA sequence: TGCGCCAGCAGCTACCTGGACCGGAGGGACGAGCAGTACTTC.

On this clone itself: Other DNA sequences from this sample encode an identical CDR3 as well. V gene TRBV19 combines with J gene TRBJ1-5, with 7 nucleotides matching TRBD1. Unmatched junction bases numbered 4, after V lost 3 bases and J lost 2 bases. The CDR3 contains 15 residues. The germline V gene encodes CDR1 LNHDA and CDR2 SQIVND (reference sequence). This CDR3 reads CASSIRGGGNQPQHF. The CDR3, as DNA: TGTGCCAGTAGTATCAGGGGGGGAGGCAATCAGCCCCAGCATTTT. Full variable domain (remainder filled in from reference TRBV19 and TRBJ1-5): DGGITQSPKYLFRKEGQNVTLSCEQNLNHDAMYWYRQDPGQGLRLIYYSQIVNDFQKGDIAEGYSVSREKKESFPLTVTSAQKNPTAFYLCASSIRGGGNQPQHFGDGTRLSIL.

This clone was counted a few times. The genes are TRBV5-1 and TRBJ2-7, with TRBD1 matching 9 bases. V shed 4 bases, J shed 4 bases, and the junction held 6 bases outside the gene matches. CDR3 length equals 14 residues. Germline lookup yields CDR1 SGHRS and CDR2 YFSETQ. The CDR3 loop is CASSPQGALYEQYF. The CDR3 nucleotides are TGCGCCAGCAGCCCACAGGGGGCGCTTTACGAGCAGTACTTC.

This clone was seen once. The CDR3 coding sequence is TGTGCCAGCAGCTTAGAAGGGACAGGGATGCGAAACATTCAGTACTTC. It specifies CASSLEGTGMRNIQYF. This chain uses TRBV7-6 with TRBJ2-4; the match to TRBD1 covers 9 bases. The CDR3 extends over 16 amino acids. Germline values: CDR1 SGHVS, CDR2 FNYEAQ. V dropped 1 base and J dropped 6; count of bases not matched to a gene: 7.